The present entry profiles one TCR beta chain with its context. In its sample, this clonotype was seen many times. Its antigen target is currently unknown. Base qualities are not provided; no much larger clone lies one nucleotide away. Libraries were prepared through 3' RACE. TCR libraries were constructed from RNA with a 3' RACE protocol that used unique molecular identifiers to correct for PCR amplification bias. Amplicon libraries were pooled in groups of up to about 12 and sequenced on an Illumina MiSeq using v2 2x250 paired-end chemistry. On the study's bioinformatics: Reads were processed with Decombinator to assign V and J genes and CDR3, with barcode-based error and PCR bias correction. Repertoires were subsampled to equal depth before Gini coefficient calculation using the R ineq package. CDR3 similarity was assessed with GLIPH, Hamming distance and a shared triplet metric. The public reads were reanalyzed by TCRdb: fastp trimming at Q25, MiXCR alignment, in-frame beta chains only. Each record represents a unique CDR3 protein, reported with the most common genes and DNA among its rows. The V and J calls and clone size come from TCRdb's table, not from the authors' own analysis. Counted in this sample were nearly 15,000 distinct CDR3 sequences; about 3.4% of them appeared once. Around 31% of the sample rests with the top ten.

V is reduced by 2 bases and J by 9 bases, leaving a spacing of 15 bases between them. The CDR3, from cysteine to phenylalanine, totals 14 residues. Just the 42-base CDR3 DNA is kept, in frame starting at base 1. From the germline V gene (reference sequence), CDR1 is LGHDT and CDR2 is YNNKEL. The treatment or condition label of this sample denotes: PENTA 11 planned treatment interruption arm or continuous ART arm. The participants were children from the United Kingdom between 2 and 15 years old who had been on ART with at least three drugs for 24 weeks or longer. Cryopreserved PBMCs containing at least 5 million viable cells were required, and several candidate patients were excluded because of low viable PBMC yield. Using a FACSAria III cell sorter, memory CD8+ CD45RO+ CD45RA- T cells were FACS-sorted out of thawed PBMCs. The sorted cells were fixed, and RNA was then extracted with the RNeasy FFPE kit and afterward with the RNeasy Micro kit.

This sample was included in a study of HIV-infected children after antiretroviral therapy interruption (dated by TCRdb to the late 2010s). About the full investigation: The study included eight children, four on planned treatment interruption and four on continuous treatment, and all eight had a CD4+ count above 500 and a viral load below 50 copies/ml. The interruption group had a median age of roughly 9.5 years, compared with 8 years in the continuous treatment group. Exposure to EBV and CMV had been recorded for most participating children. Samples from the interruption arm were taken at week 0, at week 12, at the end of interruption (week 24 or 48), and about 3 years after the study ended. For the continuous-treatment arm, samples from the corresponding weeks 0, 48 and 150 were analyzed. TCR repertoires were compared between children on planned treatment interruption and children on continuous antiretroviral treatment, alongside thymic output measurements. Study-wide findings and limitations: The low number of patients is a limitation and the data should be interpreted with caution. For naive CD4+ repertoires of PTI patients, CDR3 sharing between time points dropped once interruption began, while many sequences were shared between the end of interruption and 3 years later. Shared-triplet CDR3 clusters increased after interruption in a few patients; the overall increase was not significant unless one outlier patient was excluded.

The chain uses TRBV3-1 and TRBJ2-3; the D gene lacks a confident call. This clonotype was obtained from a pool of human donors with HIV. The source was CD45RO+ CD8+ T cells from PBMCs, pooled from several time points, collected from a donor given antiretroviral therapy, either interrupted or continuous. The cell subset or site label corresponds to: memory CD8+ CD45RO+ CD45RA- T cells. The DNA sequence reads TGTGCCAGCAGCCAAAGACCCCTCACGCCCACGCAGTATTTT. Its protein is CASSQRPLTPTQYF.